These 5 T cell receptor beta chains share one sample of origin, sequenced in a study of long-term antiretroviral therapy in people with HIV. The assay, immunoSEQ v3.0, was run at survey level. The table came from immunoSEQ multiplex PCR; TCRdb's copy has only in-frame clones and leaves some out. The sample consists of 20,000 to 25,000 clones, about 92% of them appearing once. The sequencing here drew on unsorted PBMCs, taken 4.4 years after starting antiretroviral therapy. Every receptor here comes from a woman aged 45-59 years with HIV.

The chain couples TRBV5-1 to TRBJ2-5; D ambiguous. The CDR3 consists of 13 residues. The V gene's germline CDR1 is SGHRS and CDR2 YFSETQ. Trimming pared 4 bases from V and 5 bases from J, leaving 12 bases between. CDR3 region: CASSGPEQETQYF. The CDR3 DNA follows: TGCGCCAGCAGCGGCCCCGAGCAGGAGACCCAGTACTTC.

In DNA form, the CDR3 reads TGTGCCAGTGCTGACAGTTATAGCAATCAGCCCCAGCATTTT. This gives the protein CASADSYSNQPQHF. The chain employs TRBV6-6 and TRBJ1-5; D perhaps matches TRBD1 (5 bases). Germline values: CDR1 MNHNY, CDR2 SVGAGI (reference sequence). CDR3 length equals 14 residues. Trimming stripped 9 bases from V and 0 bases from J, with 12 bases between.

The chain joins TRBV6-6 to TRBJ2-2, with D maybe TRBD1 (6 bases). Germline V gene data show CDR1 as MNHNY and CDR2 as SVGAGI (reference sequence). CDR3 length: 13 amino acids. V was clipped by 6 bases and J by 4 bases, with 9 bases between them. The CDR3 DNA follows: TGTGCCAGCAGCCCCAGGGGCACCGGGGAGCTGTTTTTT. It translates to CASSPRGTGELFF.

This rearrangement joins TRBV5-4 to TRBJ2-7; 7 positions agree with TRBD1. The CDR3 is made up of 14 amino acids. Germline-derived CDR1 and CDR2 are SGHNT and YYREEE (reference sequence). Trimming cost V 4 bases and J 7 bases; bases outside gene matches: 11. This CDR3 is CASSIGQAGEEQYF. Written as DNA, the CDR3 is TGTGCCAGCAGCATAGGACAGGCTGGTGAGGAGCAGTACTTC.

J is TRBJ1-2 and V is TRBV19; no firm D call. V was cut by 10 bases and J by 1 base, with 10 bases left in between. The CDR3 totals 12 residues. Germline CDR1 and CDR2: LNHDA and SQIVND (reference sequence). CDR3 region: CAIRKGNYGYTF. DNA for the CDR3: TGTGCCATCCGGAAGGGTAACTATGGCTACACCTTC.